This T cell receptor (beta chain) was recorded in a study of blood T cell repertoires in COVID-19. Clones were sequenced by immunoSEQ multiplex PCR, and TCRdb holds only the in-frame ones, with some missing. In the table there are fewer than 14,000 clones, approximately 82% of which are singletons. The CDR3 totals 16 residues. Germline-derived CDR1 and CDR2 are MNHEY and SVGEGT. The V and J ends lost 7 bases and 6 bases, in that order; junction bases with no gene match: 6. The sequenced sample was peripheral blood. The chain has TRBV6-2 or TRBV6-3 and TRBJ2-1, with TRBD2 matching over 16 bases. This TCR was recovered from a human donor in a cohort sampled during active COVID-19. Here the CDR3 DNA reads TGTGCCAGCAACCCAGGGACTAGCGGGAGGGGCAATGAGCAGTTCTTC. It yields the protein CASNPGTSGRGNEQFF.